The 23 T cell receptor beta chains listed next were all sequenced from one sample in a study of technical replicates of blood from a few donors. Using immunoSEQ multiplex PCR, the repertoire was profiled, and TCRdb retains in-frame clones only, with some absent. The data contain about 97,000 clones, around 96% of them singletons. The sample consisted of T cells isolated from PBMCs. The receptors were gathered from a human donor in good health.

The chain joins TRBV7-9 to TRBJ2-1; TRBD1 is a possible D gene (6 bases). Germline CDR1 reads SEHNR; CDR2 reads FQNEAQ (reference sequence). CDR3 length: 12 residues. The V end lost 5 bases, the J end lost 8 bases, and 10 bases lay between the germline ends. The CDR3 DNA reads TGTGCCAGCAGCCCGACAGGTTATGAGCAGTTCTTC. Translation gives CASSPTGYEQFF.

The V and J genes are TRBV6-1 and TRBJ1-5; D remains ambiguous. V was pared by 4 bases and J by 6 bases, with 4 bases between. The CDR3 runs 11 residues. Germline V gene data show CDR1 as MNHNS and CDR2 as SASEGT. The CDR3 DNA follows: TGTGCCAGCAGTGTGGCTCAGCCCCAGCATTTT. This encodes CASSVAQPQHF.

The V call is TRBV30, the J call TRBJ2-5, with 7 bases lining up with TRBD1. This CDR3 contains 15 residues. V was pared by 6 bases and J by 4 bases, with 14 bases of the junction left unmatched. In germline, CDR1 is GTSNPN, CDR2 SVGIG (reference sequence). CDR3 in amino acids: CACTGTAAPSETQYF. In nucleotides, the CDR3 is TGTGCCTGCACCGGGACAGCCGCCCCCTCAGAGACCCAGTACTTC.

J is TRBJ2-2 and V is TRBV7-9, with D tentatively TRBD2 (5 bases). Per germline, CDR1 SEHNR and CDR2 FQNEAQ (reference sequence). The germline V and J ends were trimmed by 4 bases and 6 bases, with 18 bases remaining between them. This CDR3 is built from 16 residues. The CDR3 DNA reads TGTGCCAGCAGCTCACACTTCGAGGGCCCCTCCGGGGAGCTGTTTTTT. It translates to CASSSHFEGPSGELFF.

The rearrangement links TRBV5-6 to TRBJ2-7, with D unresolved. The germline V gene encodes CDR1 SGHDT and CDR2 YYEEEE. The CDR3 consists of 12 residues. Trimming stripped 0 bases from V and 5 bases from J, with 6 bases between. The chain's CDR3 is CASSLAFDEQYF. CDR3 DNA: TGTGCCAGCAGCTTGGCCTTTGACGAGCAGTACTTC.

CDR3 protein: CASSGFASGRARGNEQFF. The CDR3 bases are TGTGCCAGCAGTGGTTTTGCTAGCGGGAGGGCCCGGGGGAATGAGCAGTTCTTC. The chain uses TRBV2 and TRBJ2-1, with 12 bases fitting TRBD2. The V and J ends lost 4 bases and 7 bases, in that order; junction bases with no gene match: 14. This CDR3 spans 18 amino acids. Germline assignment: CDR1 SNHLY and CDR2 FYNNEI.

This rearrangement joins TRBV5-1 to TRBJ2-5; TRBD2 matches at 9 bases. This CDR3 contains 13 residues. V was pared by 4 bases and J by 5 bases, with 3 bases of the junction left unmatched. Germline V gene lookup returns CDR1 SGHRS and CDR2 YFSETQ. The CDR3 bases are TGCGCCAGCAGCCTGAGCGGGGGGGAGACCCAGTACTTC. It is translated as CASSLSGGETQYF.

J is TRBJ2-7 and V is TRBV2, with TRBD2 matching over 9 bases. CDR1 SNHLY and CDR2 FYNNEI come from the germline V gene. This CDR3 is 13 amino acids long. V gave up 4 bases and J gave up 2 bases; unmatched junction bases: 0. The chain's CDR3 is CASSGLAAYEQYF. The CDR3, as DNA: TGTGCCAGCAGTGGACTAGCGGCCTACGAGCAGTACTTC.

The chain combines TRBV6-4 with TRBJ1-1, with TRBD1 matching 9 bases. From germline, CDR1 is MRHNA and CDR2 SNTAGT. The CDR3 length is 14 residues. The J segment lost 1 base and the V segment lost 6 bases, leaving 3 bases of the junction unmatched. This chain's CDR3 is CASRRTGANTEAFF. The CDR3 nucleotides are TGTGCCAGCAGAAGGACAGGGGCGAACACTGAAGCTTTCTTT.

The gene calls are TRBV9 and TRBJ2-3, with D possibly being TRBD1 (8 bases). Deletions cut 6 bases from V and 7 bases from J, with 21 bases between. Per the germline V gene, CDR1 is SGDLS and CDR2 is YYNGEE. The CDR3 runs to 15 residues. For the CDR3, the DNA is TGTGCCAGCACGCCCGGGGGGACAGGAGAAAATACGCAGTATTTT. Translating it yields CASTPGGTGENTQYF. Looking up the rest from reference TRBV9 and TRBJ2-3 gives the full variable domain: DSGVTQTPKHLITATGQRVTLRCSPRSGDLSVYWYQQSLDQGLQFLIQYYNGEERAKGNILERFSAQQFPDLHSELNLSSLELGDSALYFCASTPGGTGENTQYFGPGTRLTVL.

This chain joins TRBV6-5 and TRBJ1-2, with D unresolved. The CDR3 is 13 residues long. Germline loops: CDR1 MNHEY, CDR2 SVGAGI. Trimming left V 0 bases short and J 10 bases short, with 12 bases between. The CDR3 nucleotides read TGTGCCAGCAGTTACTCGGGCGCCCGGGACTACACCTTC. As protein: CASSYSGARDYTF.

This clone showed up just once. This chain connects TRBV5-1 to TRBJ1-2, with D possibly TRBD1 on 5 matching bases. In germline, CDR1 is SGHRS, CDR2 YFSETQ. The length of the CDR3 is 14 residues. Trimming left V 4 bases short and J 4 bases short, with 14 bases between. DNA for the CDR3: TGCGCCAGCAGCCCCGGGTGGGGGGGCTATGGCTACACCTTC. Amino acids: CASSPGWGGYGYTF.

The count of this clone is one. The chain joins TRBV5-1 to TRBJ1-2; unclear D gene. Trimming stripped 5 bases from V and 4 bases from J, with 12 bases between. This CDR3 region has 13 residues. Germline V lookup: CDR1 SGHRS, CDR2 YFSETQ. The CDR3 region has the DNA TGCGCCAGCAGTCCGAGGGTCAGCTATGGCTACACCTTC. This encodes CASSPRVSYGYTF.

This chain joins TRBV11-2 and TRBJ2-7, with TRBD2 identical over 7 bases. This CDR3 has 19 amino acids. Germline values: CDR1 SGHAT, CDR2 FQNNGV. After removal of 5 bases from V and 4 bases from J, the junction contained 23 bases not matched to a gene. The chain's CDR3 is CASSHGIEVPAGVSYEQYF. CDR3 coding DNA: TGTGCCAGCAGCCACGGTATAGAAGTACCCGCGGGAGTAAGTTACGAGCAGTACTTC.

The chain links TRBV10-3 to TRBJ2-7; TRBD1 aligns across 9 bases. Germline CDR1 is ENHRY and CDR2 is SYGVKD. CDR3 length equals 12 residues. Unmatched junction bases numbered 0, after V lost 3 bases and J lost 6 bases. This CDR3 reads CAISEQGAEQYF. CDR3 sequence (DNA): TGTGCCATCAGTGAACAGGGGGCCGAGCAGTACTTC.

The chain links TRBV29-1 to TRBJ2-1, with 9 positions matching TRBD2. With 0 bases clipped from V and 6 bases from J, the junction kept 6 bases outside the gene matches. The CDR3 runs to 15 residues. Germline V gene lookup returns CDR1 SQVTM and CDR2 ANQGSEA. In DNA, the CDR3 is TGCAGCGTTGAAGATCGCCTAGCGGGATTCAATGAGCAGTTCTTC. Translating it yields CSVEDRLAGFNEQFF.

The chain links TRBV28 to TRBJ1-5; no clear D. V was shortened by 8 bases and J by 2 bases, with 13 bases between the two germline ends. The CDR3 has 14 amino acids. Germline V lookup: CDR1 MDHEN, CDR2 SYDVKM. The DNA for the CDR3 is TGTGCCAGCGCAAGAGGCGGGGGCAATCAGCCCCAGCATTTT. Translated: CASARGGGNQPQHF.

The V call is TRBV2, the J call TRBJ2-1; D is unclear. In germline, CDR1 is SNHLY, CDR2 FYNNEI. V was shortened by 7 bases and J by 5 bases, with 12 bases between the two germline ends. This CDR3 is built from 13 residues. The CDR3 spells CASTSGLHNEQFF. The CDR3 DNA is TGTGCCAGCACGAGTGGGCTCCACAATGAGCAGTTCTTC.

This chain connects TRBV7-3 to TRBJ1-2; 7 bases fit TRBD1. Per germline, CDR1 SGHTA and CDR2 FQGTGA. The CDR3 consists of 15 residues. The junction had 9 bases not matched to a gene; V was cut back by 4 bases and J by 4 bases. DNA of the CDR3: TGTGCCAGCAGCTCCATCCCAGGGGGTCGCTATGGCTACACCTTC. This translates into CASSSIPGGRYGYTF. Full variable domain (outside the CDR3, taken from reference TRBV7-3 and TRBJ1-2): GAGVSQTPSNKVTEKGKYVELRCDPISGHTALYWYRQSLGQGPEFLIYFQGTGAADDSGLPNDRFFAVRPEGSVSTLKIQRTERGDSAVYLCASSSIPGGRYGYTFGSGTRLTVV.

The chain recombines TRBV7-9 with TRBJ2-5, with no clear D. CDR3 size: 12 residues. V was cut by 5 bases and J by 4 bases, with 8 bases left in between. Germline CDR1 and CDR2: SEHNR and FQNEAQ (reference sequence). The CDR3 reads CASSRPRETQYF. CDR3 DNA sequence: TGTGCCAGCAGCCGTCCTCGAGAGACCCAGTACTTC.

The chain couples TRBV27 to TRBJ1-2; TRBD1 matches 7 bases. Trimming cost V 7 bases and J 4 bases; bases outside gene matches: 15. Germline V CDR1 and CDR2: MNHEY, SMNVEV (reference sequence). This CDR3 spans 16 amino acids. The CDR3 DNA sequence: TGTGCCAGCACAACCGGCAGGGGGAGTCCTTTCTATGGCTACACCTTC. Its protein is CASTTGRGSPFYGYTF.

This chain uses TRBV6-5 with TRBJ2-3, with 8 bases aligning to TRBD1. The CDR3 is made up of 15 amino acids. In germline, CDR1 is MNHEY, CDR2 SVGAGI. Unmatched junction bases numbered 6, after V lost 6 bases and J lost 1 base. CDR3: CASSLGTGGTDTQYF. In DNA form, the CDR3 reads TGTGCCAGCAGCCTCGGGACAGGTGGCACAGATACGCAGTATTTT.

V usage is TRBV7-3 and J usage is TRBJ1-1, with D uncertain. This CDR3 region has 14 residues. Germline V lookup: CDR1 SGHTA, CDR2 FQGTGA. V shed 1 base and J shed 3 bases, with 9 bases lying between them. The CDR3 DNA reads TGTGCCAGCAGCTTAAGCGGTAGAGACACTGAAGCTTTCTTT. It yields the protein CASSLSGRDTEAFF.